This note documents a single TCR beta chain sequence. Its target is unknown. This sample is drawn from a study of cytotoxic CD8 clonotypes in ibrutinib-treated CLL. On the study more broadly: For this cohort, patients were ten to twelve relapsed/refractory and around 15 treatment-naive, while fewer than 18 were IGHV unmutated.

Target depth was 1 in 200,000 to 1 in 1 million T cells, about 10x per clonotype. Produced via immunoSEQ multiplex PCR; TCRdb's table is partial and in-frame only. The sample yields 80,000 to 95,000 clones, roughly 77% seen once. Study outcomes and limitations: Clonality grew at ibrutinib response; at progression, it decreased back toward baseline.

In germline, CDR1 is SGHRS, CDR2 YFSETQ. The CDR3 spans 16 residues. The germline V and J ends were trimmed by 4 bases and 9 bases, with 23 bases remaining between them. The input for sequencing was PBMCs, taken after 12 months of ibrutinib treatment. The source is a human donor with chronic lymphocytic leukemia. The chain couples TRBV5-1 to TRBJ2-1, with D possibly matching TRBD2 (7 bases). DNA of the CDR3: TGCGCCAGCAGCCCACGAGGGGGGGGCGGGAGCGCTGAGCAGTTCTTC. Its protein is CASSPRGGGGSAEQFF.